This TCR beta chain came from a study of blood T cell repertoires in COVID-19. Study-wide context: PBMCs, B-cell-depleted T cells, or T cells provided the cDNA or gDNA that made up the material.

Followed longitudinally, the Seattle patients had been enrolled during active infection. Methods used by the authors: Estimation of nucleated cell counts was performed using reference gene primer amplification. Sequencing was performed with immunoSEQ multiplex PCR; in TCRdb, only in-frame clones are kept and a portion is missing. The V and J calls and clone size are taken from that table; D and trimming were inferred from the DNA. This table holds around 460,000 clones, around 90% found once. V lost 6 bases and J 14 bases, leaving 19 bases between the germline ends. CDR1 and CDR2 from the germline V gene are MNHEY and SMNVEV (reference sequence). The CDR3 length is 12 residues.

The sequenced material came from peripheral blood. The chain uses TRBV27 and TRBJ1-2; the D is unclear. This clonotype was sampled from a man aged 18 to 30 with COVID-19, enrolled during active disease. The CDR3 DNA is TGTGCCAGCAGCCGAACCCAATCGAGGTGGACCTTC. Residues: CASSRTQSRWTF.